This TCR beta chain was captured in a study of graft-versus-host responses after intestinal transplantation. Overall study: Multivisceral, liver-intestinal, or isolated intestinal transplants were performed in recipients. The recipients all started with anti-thymocyte globulin induction and then took tacrolimus and steroids for approximately 3 years. Study-level findings and limits: Association was observed between peak circulating GvH clone levels and early post-transplant HvG declines. GvH clones turned up in recipient marrow; some had shown up first in ileum or blood.

Data came from immunoSEQ multiplex PCR; TCRdb stores just in-frame clones and leaves some out. The profile covers tens of thousands of clones, with just under 95% appearing a single time and around 0.54% taken by the ten largest. Per germline, CDR1 MGHRA and CDR2 YSYEKL. V shed 0 bases and J 4 bases; nucleotides not matched to a gene: 8. This CDR3 contains 16 residues. In regard to this clone: Its antigen is not known.

The receptor was isolated from a human donor who received an intestinal transplant. This material consisted of unstimulated CD8+ T cells sorted from spleen or lymph node cells, taken before intestinal transplant. This sequence joins TRBV4-1 and TRBJ2-7; 8 nucleotides match TRBD2. The CDR3 bases are TGCGCCAGCAGCCAAGAAGCGGGAGCGGGTTCGTACGAGCAGTACTTC. Encoded protein: CASSQEAGAGSYEQYF.